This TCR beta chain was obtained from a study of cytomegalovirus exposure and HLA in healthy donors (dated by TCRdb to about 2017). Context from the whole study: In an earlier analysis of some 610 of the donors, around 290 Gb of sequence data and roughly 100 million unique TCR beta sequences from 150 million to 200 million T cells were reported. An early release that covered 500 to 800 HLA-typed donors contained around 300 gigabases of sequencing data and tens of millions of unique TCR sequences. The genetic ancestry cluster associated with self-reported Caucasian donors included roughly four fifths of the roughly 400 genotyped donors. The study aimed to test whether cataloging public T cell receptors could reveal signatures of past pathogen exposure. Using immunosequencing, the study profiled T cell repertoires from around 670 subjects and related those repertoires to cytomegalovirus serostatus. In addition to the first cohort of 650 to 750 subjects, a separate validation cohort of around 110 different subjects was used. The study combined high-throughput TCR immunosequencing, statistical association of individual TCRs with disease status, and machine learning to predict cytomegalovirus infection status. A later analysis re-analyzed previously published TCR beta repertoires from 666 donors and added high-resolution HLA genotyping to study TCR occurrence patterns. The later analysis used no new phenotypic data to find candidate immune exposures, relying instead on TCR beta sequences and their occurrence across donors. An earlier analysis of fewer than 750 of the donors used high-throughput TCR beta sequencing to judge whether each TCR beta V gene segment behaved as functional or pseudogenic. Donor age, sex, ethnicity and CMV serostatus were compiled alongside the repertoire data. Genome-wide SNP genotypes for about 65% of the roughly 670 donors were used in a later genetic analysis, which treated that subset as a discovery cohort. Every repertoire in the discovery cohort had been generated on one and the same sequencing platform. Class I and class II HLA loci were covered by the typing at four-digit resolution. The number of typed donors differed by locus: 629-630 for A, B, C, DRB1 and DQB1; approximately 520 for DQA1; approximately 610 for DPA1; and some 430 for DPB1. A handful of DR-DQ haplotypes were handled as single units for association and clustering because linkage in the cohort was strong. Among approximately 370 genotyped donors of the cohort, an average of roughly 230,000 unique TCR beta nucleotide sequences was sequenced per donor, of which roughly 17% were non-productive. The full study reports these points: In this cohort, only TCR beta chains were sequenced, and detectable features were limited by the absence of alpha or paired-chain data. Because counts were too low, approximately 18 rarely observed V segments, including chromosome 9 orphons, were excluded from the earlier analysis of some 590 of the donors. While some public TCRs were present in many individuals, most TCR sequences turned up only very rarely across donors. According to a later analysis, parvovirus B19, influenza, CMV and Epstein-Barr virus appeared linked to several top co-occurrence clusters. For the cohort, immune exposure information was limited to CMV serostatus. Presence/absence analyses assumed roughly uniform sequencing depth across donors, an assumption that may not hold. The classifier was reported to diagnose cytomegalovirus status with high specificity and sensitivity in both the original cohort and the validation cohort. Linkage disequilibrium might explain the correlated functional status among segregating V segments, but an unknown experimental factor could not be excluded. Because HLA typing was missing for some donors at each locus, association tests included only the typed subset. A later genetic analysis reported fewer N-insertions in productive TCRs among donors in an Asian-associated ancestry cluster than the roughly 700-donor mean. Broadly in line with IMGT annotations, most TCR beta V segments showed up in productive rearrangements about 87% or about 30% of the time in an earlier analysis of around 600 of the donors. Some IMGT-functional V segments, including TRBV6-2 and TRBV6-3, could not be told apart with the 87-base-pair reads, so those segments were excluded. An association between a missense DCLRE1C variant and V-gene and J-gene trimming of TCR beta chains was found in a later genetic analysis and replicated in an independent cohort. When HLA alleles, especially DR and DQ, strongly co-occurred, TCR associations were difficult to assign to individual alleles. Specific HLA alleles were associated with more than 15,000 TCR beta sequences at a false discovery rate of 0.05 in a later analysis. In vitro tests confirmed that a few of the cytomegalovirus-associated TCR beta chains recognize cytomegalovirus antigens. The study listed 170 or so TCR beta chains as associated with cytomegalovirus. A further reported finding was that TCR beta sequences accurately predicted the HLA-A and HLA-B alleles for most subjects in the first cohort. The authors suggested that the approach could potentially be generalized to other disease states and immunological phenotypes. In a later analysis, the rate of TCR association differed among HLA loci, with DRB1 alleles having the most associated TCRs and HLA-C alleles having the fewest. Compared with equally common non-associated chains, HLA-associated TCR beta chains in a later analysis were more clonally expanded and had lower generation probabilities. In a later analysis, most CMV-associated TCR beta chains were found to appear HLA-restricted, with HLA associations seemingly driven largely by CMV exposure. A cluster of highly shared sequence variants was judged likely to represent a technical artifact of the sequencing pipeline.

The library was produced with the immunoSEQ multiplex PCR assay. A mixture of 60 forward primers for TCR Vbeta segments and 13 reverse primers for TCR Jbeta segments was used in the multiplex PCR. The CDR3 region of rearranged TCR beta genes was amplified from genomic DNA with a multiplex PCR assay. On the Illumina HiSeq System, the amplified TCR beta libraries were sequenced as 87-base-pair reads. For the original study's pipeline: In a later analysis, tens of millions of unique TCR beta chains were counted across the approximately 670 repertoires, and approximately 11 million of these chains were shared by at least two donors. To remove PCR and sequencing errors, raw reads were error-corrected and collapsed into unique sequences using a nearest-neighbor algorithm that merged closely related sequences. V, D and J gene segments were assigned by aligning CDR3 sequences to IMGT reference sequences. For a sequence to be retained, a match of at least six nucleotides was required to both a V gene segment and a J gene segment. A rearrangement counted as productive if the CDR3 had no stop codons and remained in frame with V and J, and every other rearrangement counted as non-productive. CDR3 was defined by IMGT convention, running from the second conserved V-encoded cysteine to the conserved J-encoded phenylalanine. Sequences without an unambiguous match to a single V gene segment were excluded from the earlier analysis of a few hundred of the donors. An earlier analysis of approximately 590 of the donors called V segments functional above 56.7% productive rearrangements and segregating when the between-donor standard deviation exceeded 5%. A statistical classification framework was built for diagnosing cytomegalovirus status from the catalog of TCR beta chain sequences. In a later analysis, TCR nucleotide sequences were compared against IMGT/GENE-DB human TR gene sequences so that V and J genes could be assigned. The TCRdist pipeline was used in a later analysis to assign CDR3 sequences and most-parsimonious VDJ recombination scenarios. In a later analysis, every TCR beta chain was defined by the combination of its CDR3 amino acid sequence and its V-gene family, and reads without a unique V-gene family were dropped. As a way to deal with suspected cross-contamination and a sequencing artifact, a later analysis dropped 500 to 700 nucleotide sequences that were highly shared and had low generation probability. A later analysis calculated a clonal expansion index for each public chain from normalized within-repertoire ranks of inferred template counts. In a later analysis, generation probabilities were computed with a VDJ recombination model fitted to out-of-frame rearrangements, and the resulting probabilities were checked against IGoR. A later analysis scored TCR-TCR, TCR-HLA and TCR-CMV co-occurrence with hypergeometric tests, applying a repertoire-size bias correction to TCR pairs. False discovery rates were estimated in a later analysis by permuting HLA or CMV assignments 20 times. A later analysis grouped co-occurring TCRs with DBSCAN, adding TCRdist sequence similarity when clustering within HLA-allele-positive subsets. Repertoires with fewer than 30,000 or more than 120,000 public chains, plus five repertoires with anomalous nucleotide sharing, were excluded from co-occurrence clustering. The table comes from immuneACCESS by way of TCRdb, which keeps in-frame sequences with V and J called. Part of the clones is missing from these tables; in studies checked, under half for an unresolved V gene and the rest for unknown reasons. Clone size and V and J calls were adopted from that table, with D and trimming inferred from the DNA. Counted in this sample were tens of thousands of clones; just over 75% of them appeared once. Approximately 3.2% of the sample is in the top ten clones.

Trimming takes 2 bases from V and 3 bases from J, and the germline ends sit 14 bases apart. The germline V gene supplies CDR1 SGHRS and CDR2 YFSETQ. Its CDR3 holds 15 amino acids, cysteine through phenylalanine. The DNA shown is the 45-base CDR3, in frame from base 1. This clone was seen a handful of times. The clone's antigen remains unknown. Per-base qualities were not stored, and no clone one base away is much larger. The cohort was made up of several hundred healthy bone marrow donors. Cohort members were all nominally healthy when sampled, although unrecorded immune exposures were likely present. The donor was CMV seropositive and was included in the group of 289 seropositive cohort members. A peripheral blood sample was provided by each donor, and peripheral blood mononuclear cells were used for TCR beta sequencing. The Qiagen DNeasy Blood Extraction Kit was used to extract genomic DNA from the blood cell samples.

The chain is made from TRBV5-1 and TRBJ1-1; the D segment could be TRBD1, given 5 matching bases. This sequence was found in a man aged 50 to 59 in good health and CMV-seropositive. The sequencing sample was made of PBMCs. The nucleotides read TGCGCCAGCAGCTTTACGGGGGGGGGTGACACTGAAGCTTTCTTT. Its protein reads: CASSFTGGGDTEAFF.